This TCR beta chain comes out of a study of cytomegalovirus exposure and HLA in healthy donors. Findings and limits, study-wide: Many donors carried some public TCRs, although rarity characterized most TCR sequences. The authors listed 180 or so TCR beta chains as cytomegalovirus-associated.

With regard to this clone: Its cognate antigen is unknown.

Sequencing was performed with immunoSEQ multiplex PCR; in TCRdb, only in-frame clones are kept and a portion is missing. The sample carries some 60,000 clones, 90% to 97% recorded once. Germline loops: CDR1 MNHEY, CDR2 SMNVEV (reference sequence). CDR3 length equals 13 residues. Trimming cost V 7 bases and J 2 bases; bases outside gene matches: 3. This sequence joins TRBV27 and TRBJ2-3; 7 positions match TRBD1. This sequence was found in a man younger than 35 in good health and CMV-seronegative. What was sequenced was PBMCs. As DNA, the CDR3 is TGTGCCAGCACCAGGGGGAACACAGATACGCAGTATTTT. Protein: CASTRGNTDTQYF.